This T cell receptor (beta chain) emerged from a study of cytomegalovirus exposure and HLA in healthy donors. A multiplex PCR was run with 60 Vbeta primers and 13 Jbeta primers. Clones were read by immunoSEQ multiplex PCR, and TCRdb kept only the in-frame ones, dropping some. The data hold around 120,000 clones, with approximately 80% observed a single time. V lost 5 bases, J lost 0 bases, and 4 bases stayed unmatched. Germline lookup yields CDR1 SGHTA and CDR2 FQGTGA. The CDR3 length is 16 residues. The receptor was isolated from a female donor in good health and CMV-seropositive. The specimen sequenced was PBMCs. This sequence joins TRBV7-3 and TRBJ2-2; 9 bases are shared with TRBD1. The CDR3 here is CASSVTGGANTGELFF. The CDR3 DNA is TGTGCCAGCAGCGTCACAGGGGGCGCGAACACCGGGGAGCTGTTTTTT.